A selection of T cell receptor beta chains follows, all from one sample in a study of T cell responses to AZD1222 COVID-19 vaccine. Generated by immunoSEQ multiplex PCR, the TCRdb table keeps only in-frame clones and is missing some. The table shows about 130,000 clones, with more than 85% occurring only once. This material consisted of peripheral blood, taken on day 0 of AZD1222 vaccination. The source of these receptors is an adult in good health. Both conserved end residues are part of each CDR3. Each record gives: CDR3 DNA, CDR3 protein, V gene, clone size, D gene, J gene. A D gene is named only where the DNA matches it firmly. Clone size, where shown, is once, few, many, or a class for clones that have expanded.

CDR3 DNA: TGTGCCAGCAGCCAAGATTTCAGAGCACAGGTGGCTTTCTTT; CDR3 protein: CASSQDFRAQVAFF; V gene: TRBV14; clone size: .; D gene: .; J gene: TRBJ1-1
CDR3 DNA: TGTGCCAGCAGCTTTTTCGGGGGCTCTGGGGCCAACGTCCTGACTTTC; CDR3 protein: CASSFFGGSGANVLTF; V gene: TRBV5-6; clone size: few; D gene: .; J gene: TRBJ2-6
CDR3 DNA: TGTGCCAGCAGTTACGACAGTCAAGTCTATGGCTACACCTTC; CDR3 protein: CASSYDSQVYGYTF; V gene: TRBV6-5; clone size: .; D gene: .; J gene: TRBJ1-2
CDR3 DNA: TGTGCCATCAGTGTCGGGGGCGGGGGACCCACTGAAGCTTTCTTT; CDR3 protein: CAISVGGGGPTEAFF; V gene: TRBV10-3; clone size: .; D gene: .; J gene: TRBJ1-1
CDR3 DNA: TGCGCCAGCAGCTTGGACGGGGGATATGGCTACACCTTC; CDR3 protein: CASSLDGGYGYTF; V gene: TRBV5-1; clone size: .; D gene: .; J gene: TRBJ1-2
CDR3 DNA: TGCGCCAGCAGCTTGGCCGGGGGTGACTTACTATACTACGAGCAGTACTTC; CDR3 protein: CASSLAGGDLLYYEQYF; V gene: TRBV5-1; clone size: .; D gene: .; J gene: TRBJ2-7
CDR3 DNA: TGCGCCAGCAGCTTGGATCCCGGAACTAACACCGGGGAGCTGTTTTTT; CDR3 protein: CASSLDPGTNTGELFF; V gene: TRBV5-1; clone size: .; D gene: .; J gene: TRBJ2-2
CDR3 DNA: TGTGCCATCAGTTCCAGTGGGGGTTTAAAAGAGACCCAGTACTTC; CDR3 protein: CAISSSGGLKETQYF; V gene: TRBV10-3; clone size: .; D gene: .; J gene: TRBJ2-5
CDR3 DNA: TGTGCCAGCAGCTTAGGTGGAGGGACCGATGAGCAGTTCTTC; CDR3 protein: CASSLGGGTDEQFF; V gene: TRBV7-9; clone size: .; D gene: .; J gene: TRBJ2-1
CDR3 DNA: TGTGCCAGCAGAGGACAGGGTGCTAATGAAAAACTGTTTTTT; CDR3 protein: CASRGQGANEKLFF; V gene: TRBV2; clone size: .; D gene: TRBD1; J gene: TRBJ1-4
CDR3 DNA: TGTGCCAGCAGTGAAATGGGCCGCTCTGGGGCCAACGTCCTGACTTTC; CDR3 protein: CASSEMGRSGANVLTF; V gene: TRBV2; clone size: .; D gene: .; J gene: TRBJ2-6
CDR3 DNA: TGTGCAAGTCGCTTCGTTTGTGGGATGGGGCAAGCTTTCTTT; CDR3 protein: CASRFVCGMGQAFF; V gene: TRBV12-2; clone size: .; D gene: .; J gene: TRBJ1-1
CDR3 DNA: TGTGCCAGCAGCTCTTACCCCCGGGTTGGCTACACCTTC; CDR3 protein: CASSSYPRVGYTF; V gene: TRBV7-2; clone size: .; D gene: .; J gene: TRBJ1-2
CDR3 DNA: TGCGCCAGCAGCCAAGGGGTCGGGGGGGGTTACAATGAGCAGTTCTTC; CDR3 protein: CASSQGVGGGYNEQFF; V gene: TRBV4-1; clone size: .; D gene: TRBD2; J gene: TRBJ2-1
CDR3 DNA: TGTGCCACCAGTGATAACAGGGTCCCCGGGGAGCTGTTTTTT; CDR3 protein: CATSDNRVPGELFF; V gene: TRBV24-1; clone size: .; D gene: .; J gene: TRBJ2-2
CDR3 DNA: TGTGCCAGTAGTTTTAGACTAGCGGGAAAGAACACCGGGGAGCTGTTTTTT; CDR3 protein: CASSFRLAGKNTGELFF; V gene: TRBV19; clone size: .; D gene: TRBD2; J gene: TRBJ2-2
CDR3 DNA: TGTGCCAGCTCACCACGTCCCCCCGGGACAGGGAGTGGCTACACCTTC; CDR3 protein: CASSPRPPGTGSGYTF; V gene: TRBV18; clone size: .; D gene: TRBD1; J gene: TRBJ1-2
CDR3 DNA: TGCGCCAGCAAGTACCAGCGGGAGTGCCCTAGCACAGATACGCAGTATTTT; CDR3 protein: CASKYQRECPSTDTQYF; V gene: TRBV10-1; clone size: .; D gene: TRBD2; J gene: TRBJ2-3
CDR3 DNA: TGTGCCAGTAGTATAGGGACAAAGAAGCATACTGAAGCTTTCTTT; CDR3 protein: CASSIGTKKHTEAFF; V gene: TRBV19; clone size: .; D gene: .; J gene: TRBJ1-1
CDR3 DNA: TGTGCCAGCAGCCAAGATAGGAGGGTGCAGTACTTC; CDR3 protein: CASSQDRRVQYF; V gene: TRBV3-1/TRBV3-2; clone size: .; D gene: .; J gene: TRBJ2-7